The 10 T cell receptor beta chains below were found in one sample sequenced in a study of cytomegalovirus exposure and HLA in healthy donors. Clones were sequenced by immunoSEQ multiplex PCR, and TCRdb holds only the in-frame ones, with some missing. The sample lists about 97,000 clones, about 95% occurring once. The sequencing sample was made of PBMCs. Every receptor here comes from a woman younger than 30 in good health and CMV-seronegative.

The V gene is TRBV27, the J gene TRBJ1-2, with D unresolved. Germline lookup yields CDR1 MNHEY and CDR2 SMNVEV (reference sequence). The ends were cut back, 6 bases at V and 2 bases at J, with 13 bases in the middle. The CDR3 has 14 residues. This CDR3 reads CASSWAPANYGYTF. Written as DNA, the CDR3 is TGTGCCAGCAGCTGGGCCCCGGCAAACTATGGCTACACCTTC.

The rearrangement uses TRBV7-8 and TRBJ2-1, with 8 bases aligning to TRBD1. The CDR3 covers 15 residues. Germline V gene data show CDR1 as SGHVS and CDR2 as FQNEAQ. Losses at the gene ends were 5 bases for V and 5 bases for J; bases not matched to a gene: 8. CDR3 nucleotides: TGTGCCAGCAGCCCGCCGGACAGGGTAAACAATGAGCAGTTCTTC. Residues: CASSPPDRVNNEQFF. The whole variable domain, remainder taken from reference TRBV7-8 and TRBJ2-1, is GAGVSQSPRYKVAKRGQDVALRCDPISGHVSLFWYQQALGQGPEFLTYFQNEAQLDKSGLPSDRFFAERPEGSVSTLKIQRTQQEDSAVYLCASSPPDRVNNEQFFGPGTRLTVL.

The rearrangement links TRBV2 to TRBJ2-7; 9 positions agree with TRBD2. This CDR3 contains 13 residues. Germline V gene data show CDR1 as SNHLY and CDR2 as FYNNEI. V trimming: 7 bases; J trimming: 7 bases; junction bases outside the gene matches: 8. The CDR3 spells CASTPGLAVEQYF. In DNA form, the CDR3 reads TGTGCCAGCACCCCGGGACTAGCCGTGGAGCAGTACTTC. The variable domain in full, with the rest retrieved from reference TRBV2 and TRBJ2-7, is EPEVTQTPSHQVTQMGQEVILRCVPISNHLYFYWYRQILGQKVEFLVSFYNNEISEKSEIFDDQFSVERPDGSNFTLKIRSTKLEDSAMYFCASTPGLAVEQYFGPGTRLTVT.

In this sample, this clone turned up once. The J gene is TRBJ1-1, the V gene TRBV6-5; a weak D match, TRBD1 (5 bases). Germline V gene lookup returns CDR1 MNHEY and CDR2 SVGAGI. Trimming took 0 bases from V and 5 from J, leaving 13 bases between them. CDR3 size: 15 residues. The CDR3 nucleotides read TGTGCCAGCAGTTACTCGTACCAGGGAAGGACTGAAGCTTTCTTT. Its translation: CASSYSYQGRTEAFF.

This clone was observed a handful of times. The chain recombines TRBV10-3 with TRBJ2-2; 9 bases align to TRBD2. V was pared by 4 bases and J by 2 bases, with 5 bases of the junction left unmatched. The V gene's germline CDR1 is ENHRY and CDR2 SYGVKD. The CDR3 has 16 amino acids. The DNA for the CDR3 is TGTGCCATCAGTGCGACTAGCGGACCCAACACCGGGGAGCTGTTTTTT. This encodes CAISATSGPNTGELFF.

Here the CDR3 reads CASSPQGPTNEKLFF. CDR3 in DNA: TGTGCCAGCAGCCCACAGGGGCCAACTAATGAAAAACTGTTTTTT. J is TRBJ1-4 and V is TRBV7-2; TRBD1 aligns across 7 bases. Germline V gene sequence: CDR1 SGHTA, CDR2 FQGNSA. Trimming cost V 5 bases and J 0 bases; bases outside gene matches: 3. The length of the CDR3 is 15 residues.

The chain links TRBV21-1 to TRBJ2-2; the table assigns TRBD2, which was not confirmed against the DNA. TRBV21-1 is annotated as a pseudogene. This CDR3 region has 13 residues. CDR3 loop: CASSKVGARELFF. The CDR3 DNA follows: TGTGCCAGCAGCAAAGTTGGAGCTCGGGAGCTGTTTTTT.

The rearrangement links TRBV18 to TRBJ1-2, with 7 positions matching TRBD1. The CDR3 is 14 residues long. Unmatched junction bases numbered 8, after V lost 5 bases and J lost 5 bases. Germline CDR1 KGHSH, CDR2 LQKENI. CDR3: CASSSRDRDYGYTF. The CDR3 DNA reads TGTGCCAGCTCATCCCGGGACAGAGATTATGGCTACACCTTC.

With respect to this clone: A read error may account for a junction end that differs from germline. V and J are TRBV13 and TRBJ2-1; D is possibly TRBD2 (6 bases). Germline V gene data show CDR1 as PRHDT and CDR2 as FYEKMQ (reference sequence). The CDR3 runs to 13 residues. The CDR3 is CASSVGLYNEQFF. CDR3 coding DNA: TGTGCCAGCAGCGTAGGACTATACAATGAGCAGTTCTTC.

The CDR3 DNA is TGTGCCAGCCTCTTGTCTAGCGGGAGCTCAGATACGCAGTATTTT. Its translation: CASLLSSGSSDTQYF. The chain carries TRBV2 and TRBJ2-3; 10 nucleotides agree with TRBD2. CDR3 length: 15 amino acids. Germline CDR1 and CDR2: SNHLY and FYNNEI. V gave up 8 bases and J gave up 4 bases; unmatched junction bases: 9. Filled out from reference TRBV2 and TRBJ2-3, the complete variable domain reads EPEVTQTPSHQVTQMGQEVILRCVPISNHLYFYWYRQILGQKVEFLVSFYNNEISEKSEIFDDQFSVERPDGSNFTLKIRSTKLEDSAMYFCASLLSSGSSDTQYFGPGTRLTVL.